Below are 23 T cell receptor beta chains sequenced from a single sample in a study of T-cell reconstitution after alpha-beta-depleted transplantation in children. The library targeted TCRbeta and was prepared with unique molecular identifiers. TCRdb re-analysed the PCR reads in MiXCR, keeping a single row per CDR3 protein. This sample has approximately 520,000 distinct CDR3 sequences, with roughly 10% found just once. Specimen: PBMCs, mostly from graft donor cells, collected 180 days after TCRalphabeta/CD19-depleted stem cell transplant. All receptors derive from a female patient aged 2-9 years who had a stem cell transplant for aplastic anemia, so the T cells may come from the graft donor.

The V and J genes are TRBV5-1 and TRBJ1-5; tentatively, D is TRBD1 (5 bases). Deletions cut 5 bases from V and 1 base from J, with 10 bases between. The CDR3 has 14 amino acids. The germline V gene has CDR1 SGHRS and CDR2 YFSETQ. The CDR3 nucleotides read TGCGCCAGCAGTGCCGGGGGGAGCAATCAGCCCCAGCATTTT. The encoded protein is CASSAGGSNQPQHF.

CDR3 residues: CASSQVGGVNEQYF. Written as DNA, the CDR3 is TGTGCCAGCTCCCAAGTAGGAGGGGTCAACGAGCAGTACTTC. The chain has TRBV18 and TRBJ2-7; the D gene is possibly TRBD2 (6 bases). CDR1 and CDR2 from the germline V gene are KGHSH and LQKENI. V lost 6 bases and J 5 bases, leaving 17 bases between the germline ends. The CDR3 covers 14 residues.

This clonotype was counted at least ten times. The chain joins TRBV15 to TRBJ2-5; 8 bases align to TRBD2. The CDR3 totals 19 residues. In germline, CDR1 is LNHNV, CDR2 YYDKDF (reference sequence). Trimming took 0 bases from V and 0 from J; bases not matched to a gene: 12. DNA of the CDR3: TGTGCCACCAGCAGAGATCCCGGGGGCGGGAGGACGTACCAAGAGACCCAGTACTTC. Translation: CATSRDPGGGRTYQETQYF.

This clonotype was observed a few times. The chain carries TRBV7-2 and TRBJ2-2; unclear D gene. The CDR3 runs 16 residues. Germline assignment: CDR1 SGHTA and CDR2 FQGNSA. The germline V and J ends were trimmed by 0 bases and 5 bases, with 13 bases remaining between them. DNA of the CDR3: TGTGCCAGCAGCTTAGCAGGCAGCGCTCTTACCGGGGAGCTGTTTTTT. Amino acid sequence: CASSLAGSALTGELFF.

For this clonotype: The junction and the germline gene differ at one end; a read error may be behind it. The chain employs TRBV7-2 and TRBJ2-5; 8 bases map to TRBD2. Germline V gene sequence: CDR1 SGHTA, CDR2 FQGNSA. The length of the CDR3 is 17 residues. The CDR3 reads CASSLERERGFLSTLDF. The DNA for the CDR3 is TGTGCCAGCAGCTTAGAGCGGGAGAGGGGATTCTTATCTACCTTGGACTTC.

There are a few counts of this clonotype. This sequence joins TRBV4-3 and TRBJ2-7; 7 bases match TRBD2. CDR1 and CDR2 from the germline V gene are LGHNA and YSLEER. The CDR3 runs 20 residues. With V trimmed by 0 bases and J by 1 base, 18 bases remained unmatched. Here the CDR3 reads CASSQDRNGRPIPTSYEQYF. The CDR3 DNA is TGCGCCAGCAGCCAAGATCGGAACGGGAGGCCAATACCTACTTCCTACGAGCAGTACTTC.

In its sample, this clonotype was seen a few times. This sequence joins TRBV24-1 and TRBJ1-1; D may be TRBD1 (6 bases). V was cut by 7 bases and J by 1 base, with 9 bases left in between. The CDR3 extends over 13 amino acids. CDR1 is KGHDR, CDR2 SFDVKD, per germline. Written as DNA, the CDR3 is TGTGCCACCAGGGTACAGGGGAACACTGAAGCTTTCTTT. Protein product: CATRVQGNTEAFF.

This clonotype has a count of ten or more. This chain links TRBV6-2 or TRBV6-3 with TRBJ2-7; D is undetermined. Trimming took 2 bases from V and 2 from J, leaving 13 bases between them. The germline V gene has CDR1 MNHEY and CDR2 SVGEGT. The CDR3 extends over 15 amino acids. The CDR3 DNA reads TGTGCCAGCAGTTACGAGCATTGGGATGCCTACGAGCAGTACGTC. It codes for CASSYEHWDAYEQYV.

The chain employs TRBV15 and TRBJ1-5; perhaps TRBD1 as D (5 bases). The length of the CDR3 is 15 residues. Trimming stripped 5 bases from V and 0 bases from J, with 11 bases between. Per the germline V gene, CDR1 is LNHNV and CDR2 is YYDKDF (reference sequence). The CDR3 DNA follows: TGTGCCACCAGCTTGCGGGGGATTAGCAATCAGCCCCAGCATTTT. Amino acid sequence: CATSLRGISNQPQHF.

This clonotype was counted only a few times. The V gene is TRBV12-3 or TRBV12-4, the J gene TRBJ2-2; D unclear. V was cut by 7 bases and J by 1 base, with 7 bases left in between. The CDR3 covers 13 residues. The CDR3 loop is CASTGRNTGELFF. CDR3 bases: TGTGCCAGCACGGGTCGGAACACCGGGGAGCTGTTTTTT.

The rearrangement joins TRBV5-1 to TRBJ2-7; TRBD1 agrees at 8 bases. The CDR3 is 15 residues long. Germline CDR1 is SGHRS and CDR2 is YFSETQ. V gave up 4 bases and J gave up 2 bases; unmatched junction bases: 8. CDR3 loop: CASSVGQGGTYEQYF. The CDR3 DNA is TGCGCCAGCAGCGTTGGACAGGGTGGTACCTACGAGCAGTACTTC.

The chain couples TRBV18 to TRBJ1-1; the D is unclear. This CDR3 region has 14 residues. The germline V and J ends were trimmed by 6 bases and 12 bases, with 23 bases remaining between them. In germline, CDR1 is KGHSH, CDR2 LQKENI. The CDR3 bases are TGTGCCAGCTCTACGTTGTCGTGGGAGGCCGACCCTTTCTTT. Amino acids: CASSTLSWEADPFF.

In nucleotides, the CDR3 is TGTGCCAGCAGCCGGACTAGCGGGAGGGCCATCGGGTACGAGCAGTACGTC. Protein product: CASSRTSGRAIGYEQYV. This chain connects TRBV6-2 or TRBV6-3 to TRBJ2-7, with TRBD2 identical over 15 bases. This CDR3 contains 17 residues. Germline lookup yields CDR1 MNHEY and CDR2 SVGEGT. J gave up 4 bases and V 6 bases, and 10 bases lay outside the gene matches.

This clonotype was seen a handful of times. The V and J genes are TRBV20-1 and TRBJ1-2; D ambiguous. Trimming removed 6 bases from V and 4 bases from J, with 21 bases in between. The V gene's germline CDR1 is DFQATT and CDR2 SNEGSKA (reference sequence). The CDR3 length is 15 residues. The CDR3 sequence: CSATPDLTNVYGYTF. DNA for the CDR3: TGCAGTGCAACTCCGGACCTAACAAATGTCTATGGCTACACCTTC.

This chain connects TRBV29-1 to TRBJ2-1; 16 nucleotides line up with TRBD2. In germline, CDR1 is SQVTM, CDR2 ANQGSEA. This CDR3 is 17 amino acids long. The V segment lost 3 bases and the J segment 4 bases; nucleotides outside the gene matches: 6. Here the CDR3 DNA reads TGCAGCGTTGAGGGACTAGCGGGAGGGCGAGGTTACAATGAGCAGTTCTTC. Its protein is CSVEGLAGGRGYNEQFF.

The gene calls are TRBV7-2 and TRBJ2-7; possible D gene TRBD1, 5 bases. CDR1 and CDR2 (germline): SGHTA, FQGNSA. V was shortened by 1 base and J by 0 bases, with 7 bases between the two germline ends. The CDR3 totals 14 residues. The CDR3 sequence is CASSLVGASYEQYV. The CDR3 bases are TGTGCCAGCAGCTTAGTTGGGGCCTCCTACGAGCAGTACGTC.

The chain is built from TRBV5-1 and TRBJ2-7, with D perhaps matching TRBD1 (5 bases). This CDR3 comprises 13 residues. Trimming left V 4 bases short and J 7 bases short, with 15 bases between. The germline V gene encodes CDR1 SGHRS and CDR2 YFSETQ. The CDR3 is CASSHDSVEEQYF. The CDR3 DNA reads TGCGCCAGCAGCCACGACAGTGTTGAGGAGCAGTACTTC.

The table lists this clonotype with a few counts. The chain's CDR3 is CASSPAPTTDEDEQFF. The CDR3 DNA sequence: TGCGCCAGCAGCCCAGCCCCCACGACGGACGAGGATGAGCAGTTCTTC. The rearrangement uses TRBV4-3 and TRBJ2-1; D unclear. Germline loops: CDR1 LGHNA, CDR2 YSLEER. This CDR3 comprises 16 residues. V lost 4 bases to trimming and J lost 8 bases, with 21 bases between them.

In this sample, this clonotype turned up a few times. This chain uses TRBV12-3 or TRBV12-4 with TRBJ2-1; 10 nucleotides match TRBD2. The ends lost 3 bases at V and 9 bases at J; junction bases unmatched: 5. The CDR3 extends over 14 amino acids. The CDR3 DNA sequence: TGTGCCAGCAGTTTGAGCGGGAGGGCCGGTGAGCAGTTCTTC. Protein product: CASSLSGRAGEQFF.

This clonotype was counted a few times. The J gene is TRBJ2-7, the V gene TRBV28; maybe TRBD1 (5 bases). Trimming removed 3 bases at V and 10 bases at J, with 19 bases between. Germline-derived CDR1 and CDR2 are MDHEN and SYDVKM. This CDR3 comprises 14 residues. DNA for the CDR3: TGTGCCAGCAGTTTTGACCCGGTCCGTCAGGGACAGTACTTC. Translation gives CASSFDPVRQGQYF.

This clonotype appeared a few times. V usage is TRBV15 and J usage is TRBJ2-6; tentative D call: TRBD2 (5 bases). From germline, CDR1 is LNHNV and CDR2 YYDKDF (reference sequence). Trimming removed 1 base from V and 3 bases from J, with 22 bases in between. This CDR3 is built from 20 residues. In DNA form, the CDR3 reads TGTGCCACCAGCAGAGCCGCCCGTTCTACCCGAGGGAATGGGGCCAACGTCCTGACTTTC. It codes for CATSRAARSTRGNGANVLTF.

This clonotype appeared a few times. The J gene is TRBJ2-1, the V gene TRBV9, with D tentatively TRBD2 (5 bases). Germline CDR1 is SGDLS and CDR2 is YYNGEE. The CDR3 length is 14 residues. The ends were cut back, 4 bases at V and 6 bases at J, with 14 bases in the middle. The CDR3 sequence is CASSTLHGGNEQFF. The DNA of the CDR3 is TGTGCCAGCAGCACCCTTCACGGAGGCAATGAGCAGTTCTTC.

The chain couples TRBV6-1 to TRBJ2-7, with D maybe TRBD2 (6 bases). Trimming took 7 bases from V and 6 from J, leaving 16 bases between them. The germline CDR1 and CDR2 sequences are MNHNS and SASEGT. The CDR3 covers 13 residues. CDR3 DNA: TGTGCCAGCACCAGAAAAGGAGGGGTCGAGCAGTACTTC. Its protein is CASTRKGGVEQYF.